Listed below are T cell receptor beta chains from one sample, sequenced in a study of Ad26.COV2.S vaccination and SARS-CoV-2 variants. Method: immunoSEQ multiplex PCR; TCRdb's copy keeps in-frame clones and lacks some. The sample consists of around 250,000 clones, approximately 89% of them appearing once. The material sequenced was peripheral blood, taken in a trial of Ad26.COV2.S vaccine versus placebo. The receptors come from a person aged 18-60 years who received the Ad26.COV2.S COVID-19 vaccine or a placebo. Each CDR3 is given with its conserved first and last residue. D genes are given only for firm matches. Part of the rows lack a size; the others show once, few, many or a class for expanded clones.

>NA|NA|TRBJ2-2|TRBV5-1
CASSATLGLTNTGELFF
TGCGCCAGCAGCGCAACGCTGGGACTGACCAACACCGGGGAGCTGTTTTTT
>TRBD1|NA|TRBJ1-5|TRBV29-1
CSVGEQGSQPQHF
TGCAGCGTTGGTGAACAGGGGTCCCAGCCCCAGCATTTT
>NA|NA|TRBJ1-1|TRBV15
CATSGRIGTEAFF
TGTGCCACCAGCGGCCGGATTGGTACTGAAGCTTTCTTT
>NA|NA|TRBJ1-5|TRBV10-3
CAISDRTDNQPQHF
TGTGCCATCAGTGACAGGACGGACAATCAGCCCCAGCATTTT
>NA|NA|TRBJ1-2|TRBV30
CAWSVGTGRGYTF
TGTGCCTGGAGTGTAGGGACTGGAAGAGGCTACACCTTC
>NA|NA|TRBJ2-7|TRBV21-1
CASSKRRTYEQYF
TGTGCCAGCAGCAAACGTCGGACCTACGAGCAGTACTTC
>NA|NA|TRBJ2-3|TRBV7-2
CASSPGQPDTQYF
TGTGCCAGCAGCCCAGGGCAACCAGATACGCAGTATTTT
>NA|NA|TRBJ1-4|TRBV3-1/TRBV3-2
CASSQALGHQEKLFF
TGTGCCAGCAGCCAAGCCCTCGGGCATCAGGAAAAACTGTTTTTT
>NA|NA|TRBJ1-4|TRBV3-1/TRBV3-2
CASSQVGGVAPTNEKLFF
TGTGCCAGCAGCCAAGTAGGAGGGGTAGCCCCAACTAATGAAAAACTGTTTTTT
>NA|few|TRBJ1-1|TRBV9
CASSARGHRSMNTEAFF
TGTGCCAGCAGCGCGAGGGGACACCGCTCGATGAACACTGAAGCTTTCTTT
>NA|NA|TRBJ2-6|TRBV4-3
CASSQEASPNVLTF
TGCGCCAGCAGCCAAGAGGCCAGTCCCAACGTCCTGACTTTC
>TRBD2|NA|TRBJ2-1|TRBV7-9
CASSLWGGSLNEQFF
TGTGCCAGCAGCTTATGGGGCGGGAGTTTAAATGAGCAGTTCTTC
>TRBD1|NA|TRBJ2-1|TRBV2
CASGTGGIVDEQFF
TGTGCCAGCGGGACAGGGGGCATTGTGGATGAGCAGTTCTTC
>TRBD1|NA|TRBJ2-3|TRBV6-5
CASRDRGLDTQYF
TGTGCCAGCAGGGACAGGGGGTTGGATACGCAGTATTTT
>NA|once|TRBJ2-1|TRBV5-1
CASGQGYSDEQFF
TGCGCCAGCGGTCAGGGTTACTCCGATGAGCAGTTCTTC
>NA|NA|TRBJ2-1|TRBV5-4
CANSLGYGVEQFF
TGTGCCAACAGCTTGGGATACGGCGTTGAGCAGTTCTTC
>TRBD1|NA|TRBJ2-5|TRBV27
CASSPHLQGKETQYF
TGTGCCAGCAGTCCTCACCTACAGGGGAAAGAGACCCAGTACTTC
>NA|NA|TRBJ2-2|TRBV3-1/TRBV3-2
CASSQRRDGNTGELFF
TGTGCCAGCAGCCAGCGTCGGGACGGAAACACCGGGGAGCTGTTTTTT